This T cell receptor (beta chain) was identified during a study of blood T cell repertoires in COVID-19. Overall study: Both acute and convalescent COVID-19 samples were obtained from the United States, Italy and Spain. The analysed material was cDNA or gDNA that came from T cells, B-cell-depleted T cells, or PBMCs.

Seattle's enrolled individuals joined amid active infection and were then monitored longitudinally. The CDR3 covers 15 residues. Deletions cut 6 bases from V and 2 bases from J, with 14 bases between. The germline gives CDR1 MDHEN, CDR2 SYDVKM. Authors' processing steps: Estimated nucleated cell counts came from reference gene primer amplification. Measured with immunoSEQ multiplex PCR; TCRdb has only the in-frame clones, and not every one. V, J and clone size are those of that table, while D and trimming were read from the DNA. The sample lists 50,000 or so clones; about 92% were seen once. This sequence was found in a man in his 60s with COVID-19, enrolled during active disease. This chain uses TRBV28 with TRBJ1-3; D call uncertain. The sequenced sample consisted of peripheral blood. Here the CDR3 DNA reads TGTGCCAGCAGACAACATCGGCGGACTGGAAACACCATATATTTT. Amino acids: CASRQHRRTGNTIYF.